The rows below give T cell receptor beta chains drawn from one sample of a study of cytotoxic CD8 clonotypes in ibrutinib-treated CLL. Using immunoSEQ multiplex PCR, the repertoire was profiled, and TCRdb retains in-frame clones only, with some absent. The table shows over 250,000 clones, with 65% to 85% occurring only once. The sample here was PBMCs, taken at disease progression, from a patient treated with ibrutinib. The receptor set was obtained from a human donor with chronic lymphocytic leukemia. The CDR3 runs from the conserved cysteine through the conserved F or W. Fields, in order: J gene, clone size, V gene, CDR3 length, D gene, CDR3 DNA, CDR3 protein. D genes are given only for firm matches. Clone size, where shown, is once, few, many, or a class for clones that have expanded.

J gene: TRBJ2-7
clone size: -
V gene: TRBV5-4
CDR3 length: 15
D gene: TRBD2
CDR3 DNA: TGTGCCAGCAGACACGGACTAGCGGAAGTCTACGAGCAGTACTTC
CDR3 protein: CASRHGLAEVYEQYF

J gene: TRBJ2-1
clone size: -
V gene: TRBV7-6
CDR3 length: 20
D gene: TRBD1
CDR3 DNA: TGTGCCAGCAGCTTACCGTTGCGGACAGACAGGGCTGACACCTACAATGAGCAGTTCTTC
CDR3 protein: CASSLPLRTDRADTYNEQFF

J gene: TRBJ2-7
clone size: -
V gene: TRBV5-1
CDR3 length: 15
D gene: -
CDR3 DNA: TGCGCCAGCAGCCCGTACAGGGAAACCTCCTACGAGCAGTACTTC
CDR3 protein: CASSPYRETSYEQYF

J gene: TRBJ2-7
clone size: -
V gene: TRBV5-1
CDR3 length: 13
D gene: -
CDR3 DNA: TGCGCCAGCAGCTTGACGTCTGACACAACTACTAACTTC
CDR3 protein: CASSLTSDTTTNF

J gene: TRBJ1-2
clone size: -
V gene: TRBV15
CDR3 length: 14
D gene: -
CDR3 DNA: TGTGCCACCAGCAGAGAATGGGGGCAGGGCGGCTACACCTTC
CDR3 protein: CATSREWGQGGYTF

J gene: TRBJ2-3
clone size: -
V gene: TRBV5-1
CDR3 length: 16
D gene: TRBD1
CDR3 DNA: TGCGCCAGCAGCTTGGAAGTGACAGGGGGTGCAGATACGCAGTATTTT
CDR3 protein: CASSLEVTGGADTQYF

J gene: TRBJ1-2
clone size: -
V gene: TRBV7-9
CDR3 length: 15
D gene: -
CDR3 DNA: TGTGCCAGCAGGCCCGCCGACAGCCGATACTATGGCTACACCTTC
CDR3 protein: CASRPADSRYYGYTF

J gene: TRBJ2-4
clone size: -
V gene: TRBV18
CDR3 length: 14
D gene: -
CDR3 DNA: TGTGCCAGCTCACCACTGGGTCCCAAAAACATTCAGTACTTC
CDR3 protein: CASSPLGPKNIQYF

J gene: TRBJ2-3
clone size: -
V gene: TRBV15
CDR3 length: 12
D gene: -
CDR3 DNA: TGTGCCACCAGCGGGGGCACAGATACGCAGTATTTT
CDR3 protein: CATSGGTDTQYF

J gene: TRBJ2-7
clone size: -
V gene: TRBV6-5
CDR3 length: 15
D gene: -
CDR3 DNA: TGTGCCAGCAGTCCCTGGGGGCAGGGGACCACCGAGCAGTACTTC
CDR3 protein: CASSPWGQGTTEQYF

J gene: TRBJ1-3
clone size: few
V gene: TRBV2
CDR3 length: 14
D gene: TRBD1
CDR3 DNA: TGTGCCAGCAGGGACAGGGGTACTGGAAACACCATATATTTT
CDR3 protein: CASRDRGTGNTIYF

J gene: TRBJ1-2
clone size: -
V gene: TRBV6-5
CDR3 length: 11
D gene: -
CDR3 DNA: TGTGCCACCCTACTCCGGGATGGCTACACCTTC
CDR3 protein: CATLLRDGYTF

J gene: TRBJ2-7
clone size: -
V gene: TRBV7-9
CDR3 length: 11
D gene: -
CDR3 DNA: TGTGCCAGCAGCTTAGAGGACGAGCAGTACTTC
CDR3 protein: CASSLEDEQYF

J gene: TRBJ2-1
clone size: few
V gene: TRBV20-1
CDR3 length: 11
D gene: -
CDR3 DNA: TGCAGTGTAGGGGGTTACAATGAGCAGTTCTTC
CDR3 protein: CSVGGYNEQFF

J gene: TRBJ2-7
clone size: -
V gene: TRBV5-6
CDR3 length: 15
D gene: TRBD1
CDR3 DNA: TGTGCCAGCAGCAAATCAGGGGGCGCGTCCTACGAGCAGTACTTC
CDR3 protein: CASSKSGGASYEQYF

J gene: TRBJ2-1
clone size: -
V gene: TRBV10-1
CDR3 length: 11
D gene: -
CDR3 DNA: TGCGCCAGCAGTGACGGTCTTGAGCAGTTCTTC
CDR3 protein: CASSDGLEQFF

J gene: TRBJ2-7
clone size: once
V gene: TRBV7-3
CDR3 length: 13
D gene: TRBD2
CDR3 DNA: TGTGCCAGCAGCCCCGGGGGGTCCCACGAGCAGTACTTC
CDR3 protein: CASSPGGSHEQYF

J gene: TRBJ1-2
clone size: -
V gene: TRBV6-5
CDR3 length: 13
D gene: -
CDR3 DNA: TGTGCCAGCAGTTTAAACAGGGCCGGTGGCTACACCTTC
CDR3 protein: CASSLNRAGGYTF

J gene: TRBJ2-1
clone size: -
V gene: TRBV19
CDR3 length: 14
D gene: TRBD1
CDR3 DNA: TGTGCCAGTAGTCCCCGGGACAGGGGGGGTGAGCAGTTCTTC
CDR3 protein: CASSPRDRGGEQFF

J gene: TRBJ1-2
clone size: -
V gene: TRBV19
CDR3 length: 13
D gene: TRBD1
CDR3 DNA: TGTGCCAGTAGCGACAGGGAACCCTATGGCTACACCTTC
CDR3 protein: CASSDREPYGYTF

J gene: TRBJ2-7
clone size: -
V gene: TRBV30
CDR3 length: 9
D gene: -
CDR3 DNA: TGTGCCTGGAGGTACGAGCAGTACTTC
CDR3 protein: CAWRYEQYF

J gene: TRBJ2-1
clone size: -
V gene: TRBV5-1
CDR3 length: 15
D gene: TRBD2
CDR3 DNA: TGCGCCAGCAGCGAGAGCGGGAGGGCCGGTAATGAGCAGTTCTTC
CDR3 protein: CASSESGRAGNEQFF

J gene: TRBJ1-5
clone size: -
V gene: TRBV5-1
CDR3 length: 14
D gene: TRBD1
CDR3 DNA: TGCGCCAGCAGCCTCAGGGGGCCGGGTGAGCCCCAGCATTTT
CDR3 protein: CASSLRGPGEPQHF

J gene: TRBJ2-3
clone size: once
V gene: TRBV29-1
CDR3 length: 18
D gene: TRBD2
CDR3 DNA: TGCAGCGTTGAAGGTCTTGGGACTAGCGGCTATAGCACAGATACGCAGTATTTT
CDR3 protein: CSVEGLGTSGYSTDTQYF

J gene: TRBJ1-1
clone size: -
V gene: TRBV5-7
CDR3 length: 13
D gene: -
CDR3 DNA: TGTGCCAGCAGCCTGGTTGGTGGCCTTGAAGCTTTCTTT
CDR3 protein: CASSLVGGLEAFF

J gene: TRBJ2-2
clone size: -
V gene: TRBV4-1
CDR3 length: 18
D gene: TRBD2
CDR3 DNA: TGCGCCAGCAGCCAAGAGGCTAGCGGGAGGATAGTAACCGGGGAGCTGTTTTTT
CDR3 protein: CASSQEASGRIVTGELFF

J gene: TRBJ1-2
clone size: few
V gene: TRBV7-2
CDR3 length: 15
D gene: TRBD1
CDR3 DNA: TGTGCCAGCAGCTCCGGATCCGGGACAGGGCTGAGCTACACCTTC
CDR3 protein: CASSSGSGTGLSYTF

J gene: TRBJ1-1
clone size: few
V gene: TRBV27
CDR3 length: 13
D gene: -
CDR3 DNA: TGTGCCAGCAGTTTCGACGGGCCAACTGAAGCTTTCTTT
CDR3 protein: CASSFDGPTEAFF

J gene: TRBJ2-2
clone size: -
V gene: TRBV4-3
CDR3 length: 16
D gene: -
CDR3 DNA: TGCGCCAGCAGCCAAGGAGGCTTTCCGAACACCGGGGAGCTGTTTTTT
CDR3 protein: CASSQGGFPNTGELFF

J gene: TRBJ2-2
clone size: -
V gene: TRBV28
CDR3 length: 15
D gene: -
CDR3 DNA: TGTGCCAGCAGTCCTGGGACTTTTCGCAAGGGGCAGCTGTTTTTT
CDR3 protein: CASSPGTFRKGQLFF

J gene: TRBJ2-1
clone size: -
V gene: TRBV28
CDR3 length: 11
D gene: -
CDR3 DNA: TGTGCCAGCAGTTTAAACAATGAGCAGTTCTTC
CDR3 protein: CASSLNNEQFF

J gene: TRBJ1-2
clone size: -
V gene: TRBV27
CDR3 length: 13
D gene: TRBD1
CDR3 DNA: TGTGCCAGCAGACTGACAGGGAGGGATGGCTACACCTTC
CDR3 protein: CASRLTGRDGYTF

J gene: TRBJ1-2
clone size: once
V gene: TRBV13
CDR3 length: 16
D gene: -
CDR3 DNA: TGTGCCAGCAGCTTAGGGCCCCCGGGGGGGGAGTATGGCTACACCTTC
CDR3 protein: CASSLGPPGGEYGYTF

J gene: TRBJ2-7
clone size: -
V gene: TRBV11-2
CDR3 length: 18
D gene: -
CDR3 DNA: TGTGCCAGCAGCTTTTTGCCTTTTAGCGCCTCGATTTCCTACGAGCAGTACTTC
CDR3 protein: CASSFLPFSASISYEQYF

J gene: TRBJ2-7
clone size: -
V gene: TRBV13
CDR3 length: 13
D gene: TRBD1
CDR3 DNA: TGTGCCAGCAGGCGACAGGGACCCTACGAGCAGTACTTC
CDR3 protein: CASRRQGPYEQYF

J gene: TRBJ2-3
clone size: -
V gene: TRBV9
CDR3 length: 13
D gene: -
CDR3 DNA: TGTGCCAGCAGCGTTTCGTTGTTCGGTGCGCAGTATTTT
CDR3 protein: CASSVSLFGAQYF

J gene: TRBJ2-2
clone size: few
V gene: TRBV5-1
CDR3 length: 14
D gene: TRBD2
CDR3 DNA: TGCGCCAGCAGCCGTGGACTAGCGAACGGGGAGCTGTTTTTT
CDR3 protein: CASSRGLANGELFF

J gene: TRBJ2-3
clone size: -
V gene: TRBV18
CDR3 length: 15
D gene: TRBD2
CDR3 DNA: TGTGCCAGCTCAACCCTAGCGGGGAGCCCAGATACGCAGTATTTT
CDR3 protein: CASSTLAGSPDTQYF

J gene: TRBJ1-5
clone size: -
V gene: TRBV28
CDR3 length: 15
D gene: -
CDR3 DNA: TGTGCCAGCACCCCGCGGGGGGGTGGCAATCAGCCCCAGCATTTT
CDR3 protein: CASTPRGGGNQPQHF

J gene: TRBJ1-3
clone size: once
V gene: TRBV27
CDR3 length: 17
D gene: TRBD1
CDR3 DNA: TGTGCCAGCAGTTCCCGCGCCCGACAGGGCTCTGGAAACACCATATATTTT
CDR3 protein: CASSSRARQGSGNTIYF

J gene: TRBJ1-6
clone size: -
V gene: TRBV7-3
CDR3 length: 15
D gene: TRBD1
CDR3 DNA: TGTGCCAGCAGCCTAGGACAGGGTCTTCATTCACCCCTCCACTTT
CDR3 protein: CASSLGQGLHSPLHF

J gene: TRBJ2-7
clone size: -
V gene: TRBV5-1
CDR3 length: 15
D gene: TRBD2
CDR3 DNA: TGCGCCAGCAGCCTACTAGCGGGGGCGACCTACGAGCAGTACTTC
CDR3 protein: CASSLLAGATYEQYF

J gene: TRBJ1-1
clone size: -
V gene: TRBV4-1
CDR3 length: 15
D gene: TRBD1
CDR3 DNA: TGCGCCAGCAGCCAATGGACAGGCCGGAACACTGAAGCTTTCTTT
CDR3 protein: CASSQWTGRNTEAFF

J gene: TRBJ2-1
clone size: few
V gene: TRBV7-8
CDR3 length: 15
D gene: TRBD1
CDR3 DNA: TGTGCCAGCAGCTTACGGACAGGGTCTTACAATGAGCAGTTCTTC
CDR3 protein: CASSLRTGSYNEQFF

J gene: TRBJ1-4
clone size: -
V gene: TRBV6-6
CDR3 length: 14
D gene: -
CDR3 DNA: TGTGCCAGCAGTTACTGGGGATCTAATGAAAAACTGTTTTTT
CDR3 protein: CASSYWGSNEKLFF

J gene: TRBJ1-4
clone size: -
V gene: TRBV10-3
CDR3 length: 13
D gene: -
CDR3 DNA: TGTGCCATCAGTTCAGGAGTCGACGAAAAACTGTTTTTT
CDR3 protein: CAISSGVDEKLFF

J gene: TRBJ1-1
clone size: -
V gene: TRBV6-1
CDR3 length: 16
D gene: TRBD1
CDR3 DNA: TGTGCCAGCAGTGAAGGGAGGGACAGGGATAACACTGAAGCTTTCTTT
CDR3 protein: CASSEGRDRDNTEAFF

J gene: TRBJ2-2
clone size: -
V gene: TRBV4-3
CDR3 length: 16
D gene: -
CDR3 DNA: TGCGCCAGCAGCCAAGACAGAAACGCGAACACCGGGGAGCTGTTTTTT
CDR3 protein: CASSQDRNANTGELFF

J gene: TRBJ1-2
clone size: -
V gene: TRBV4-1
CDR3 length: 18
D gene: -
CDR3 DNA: TGCGCCAGCAGCCAGGCCTCGCCGGGGACAAGGATTAACTATGGCTACACCTTC
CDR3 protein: CASSQASPGTRINYGYTF

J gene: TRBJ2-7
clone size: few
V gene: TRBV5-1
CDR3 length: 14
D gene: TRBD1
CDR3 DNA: TGCGCCAGCAGCTTACTGACAGGGACCTACGAGCAGTACTTC
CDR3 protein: CASSLLTGTYEQYF

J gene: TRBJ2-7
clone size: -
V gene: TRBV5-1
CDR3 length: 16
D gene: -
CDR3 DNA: TGCGCCAGCAGCTTGGCGGAAGCTGGGGGGAACTACGAGCAGTACTTC
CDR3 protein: CASSLAEAGGNYEQYF

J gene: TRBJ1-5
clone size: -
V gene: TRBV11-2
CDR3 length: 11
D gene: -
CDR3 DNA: TGTGCCAGCAGCTTATCTCAGCCCCAGCATTTT
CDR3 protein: CASSLSQPQHF

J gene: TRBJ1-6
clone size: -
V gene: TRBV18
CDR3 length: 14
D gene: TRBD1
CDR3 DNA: TGTGCCAGCTCAGAGAGACAGGGGGATTCACCCCTCCACTTT
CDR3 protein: CASSERQGDSPLHF

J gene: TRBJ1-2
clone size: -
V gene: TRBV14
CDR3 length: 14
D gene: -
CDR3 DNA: TGTGCCAGCAGCCAAGATAGAACAGGGACGGATTGCACCTTC
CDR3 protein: CASSQDRTGTDCTF

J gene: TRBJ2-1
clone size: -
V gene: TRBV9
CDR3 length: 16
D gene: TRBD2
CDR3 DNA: TGTGCCAGCAGCGTAGGTCTAGCGGGGGCCGGGAATGAGCAGTTCTTC
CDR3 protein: CASSVGLAGAGNEQFF

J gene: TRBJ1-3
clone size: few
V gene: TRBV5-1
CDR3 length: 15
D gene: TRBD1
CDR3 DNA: TGCGCCAGCAGCTTGGACAGGGGCTCTGGAAACACCATATATTTT
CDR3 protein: CASSLDRGSGNTIYF

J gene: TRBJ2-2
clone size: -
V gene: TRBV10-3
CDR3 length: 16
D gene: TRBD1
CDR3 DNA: TGTGCCATCAGCCAGGGGGCCCCTGATAACACCGGGGAGCTGTTTTTT
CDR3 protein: CAISQGAPDNTGELFF

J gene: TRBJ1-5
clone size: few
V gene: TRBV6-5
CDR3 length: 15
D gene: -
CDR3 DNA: TGTGCCAGCAGTTTAACTTTTGATGCAAATCAGCCCCAGCATTTT
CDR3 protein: CASSLTFDANQPQHF

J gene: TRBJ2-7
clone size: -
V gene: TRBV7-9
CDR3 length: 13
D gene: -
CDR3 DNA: TGTGCCAGCAGCTTAGATGGCGGGGTCGAGCAGTACTTC
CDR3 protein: CASSLDGGVEQYF

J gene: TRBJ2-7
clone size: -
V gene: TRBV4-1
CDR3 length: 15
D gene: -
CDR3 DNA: TGCGCCAGCAGGCCCACGGGATCAGGGCCCTACGAGCAGTACTTC
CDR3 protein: CASRPTGSGPYEQYF